This entry features one TCR beta chain sequence. The target antigen is unknown. TCRdb fed the reads into MiXCR, producing one record per CDR3 protein. The top ten hold 43% of the sample, which has around 430,000 distinct CDR3 sequences, roughly 42% seen once. The sample belongs to a study of T cell repertoires in cytomegalovirus infection. After removal of 5 bases from V and 4 bases from J, the junction contained 1 base not matched to a gene. From germline, CDR1 is SQVTM and CDR2 ANQGSEA. This CDR3 spans 13 amino acids. Material: cultured PBMCs, obtained from culture after CMV antigen stimulation. This receptor was taken from a human donor in good health (CMV status not recorded). Some clones in this sample may be carry-over from other donors' samples. The gene calls are TRBV29-1 and TRBJ2-2; 10 bases fit TRBD2. This CDR3 reads CSVLAGATGELFF. In DNA, the CDR3 is TGCAGCGTTCTAGCGGGGGCCACCGGGGAGCTGTTTTTT.